These 2 T cell receptor beta chains were all obtained from the same sample, sequenced in a study of cytomegalovirus exposure and HLA in healthy donors. Primers included in the PCR were 60 Vbeta and 13 Jbeta primers. Repertoires were generated with immunoSEQ multiplex PCR, while TCRdb's copy carries only in-frame clones and drops some. Counted here are some 150,000 clones, around 83% occurring once; the ten biggest clones make up about 7.4%. Source material: PBMCs. The receptors derive from a woman aged 45-60 years in good health and CMV-seropositive.

This sequence joins TRBV29-1 and TRBJ2-7; the D gene could be TRBD1 or TRBD2 (5 bases each). The V gene lost 7 bases and the J gene lost 1 base, with 11 bases spanning the gap. Germline loops: CDR1 SQVTM, CDR2 ANQGSEA. The length of the CDR3 is 12 residues. CDR3 coding DNA: TGCAGCGCTGAGGGGCTTTCCTACGAGCAGTACTTC. Its protein product is CSAEGLSYEQYF.

V is TRBV2 and J is TRBJ2-7, with D hard to call. Per germline, CDR1 SNHLY and CDR2 FYNNEI. Deletions cut 5 bases from V and 0 bases from J, with 5 bases between. The CDR3 runs 12 residues. This chain's CDR3 is CASSRFSYEQYF. CDR3 in DNA: TGTGCCAGCAGTCGGTTCTCCTACGAGCAGTACTTC. The variable domain in full, with the rest retrieved from reference TRBV2 and TRBJ2-7, is EPEVTQTPSHQVTQMGQEVILRCVPISNHLYFYWYRQILGQKVEFLVSFYNNEISEKSEIFDDQFSVERPDGSNFTLKIRSTKLEDSAMYFCASSRFSYEQYFGPGTRLTVT.